The 8 T cell receptor beta chains reported below all come from one sample, sequenced in a study of blood T cell repertoires in COVID-19. Sequenced by immunoSEQ multiplex PCR; TCRdb stores in-frame clones only, minus some. The sample contains roughly 140,000 clones, approximately 85% of which appear only once. Sequenced sample: peripheral blood. These receptors all come from a woman aged 60-75 years with COVID-19, enrolled during active disease.

The gene calls are TRBV5-5 and TRBJ2-7, with 8 bases that match TRBD2. With 1 base clipped from V and 0 bases from J, the junction kept 6 bases outside the gene matches. This CDR3 region has 16 residues. Germline loops: CDR1 SGHKS, CDR2 YYEKEE (reference sequence). In DNA form, the CDR3 reads TGTGCCAGCAGCTTGAGATTTAGCGGGGTCTCCTACGAGCAGTACTTC. This codes for CASSLRFSGVSYEQYF.

The V gene is TRBV18, the J gene TRBJ2-5; D unclear. V was pared by 2 bases and J by 5 bases, with 12 bases between. CDR3 length: 14 residues. Germline CDR1 reads KGHSH; CDR2 reads LQKENI. The CDR3 region is CASSPARGWETQYF. The CDR3 DNA follows: TGTGCCAGCTCACCAGCGAGAGGATGGGAGACCCAGTACTTC.

This chain uses TRBV18 with TRBJ2-3; perhaps TRBD1 as D (6 bases). Germline V gene data show CDR1 as KGHSH and CDR2 as LQKENI. The V end was cut by 3 bases, the J end by 3 bases, with 13 bases between. This CDR3 region has 15 residues. The CDR3 region has the DNA TGTGCCAGCTCACCCAGGGGCTCCGGAACAGATACGCAGTATTTT. This encodes CASSPRGSGTDTQYF.

This chain links TRBV7-8 with TRBJ2-7; D possibly corresponds to TRBD2 (5 bases). Per germline, CDR1 SGHVS and CDR2 FQNEAQ. V gave up 5 bases and J gave up 1 base, with 9 bases separating them. The CDR3 contains 13 residues. DNA of the CDR3: TGTGCCAGCAGCGCGGGTTGGTCCTACGAGCAGTACTTC. Translated: CASSAGWSYEQYF. Using reference TRBV7-8 and TRBJ2-7 for the parts outside the CDR3, the full variable domain is GAGVSQSPRYKVAKRGQDVALRCDPISGHVSLFWYQQALGQGPEFLTYFQNEAQLDKSGLPSDRFFAERPEGSVSTLKIQRTQQEDSAVYLCASSAGWSYEQYFGPGTRLTVT.

This clone has only a few counts. The CDR3 DNA reads as TGTGCCAGCAGTAATCGGCGGGTTTCACCCCTCCACTTT. This encodes CASSNRRVSPLHF. V is TRBV11-2 and J is TRBJ1-6, with unresolved D. V lost 6 bases to trimming and J lost 9 bases, with 12 bases between them. CDR3 size: 13 residues. Germline CDR1 reads SGHAT; CDR2 reads FQNNGV.

The chain couples TRBV4-2 to TRBJ1-3, with D hard to call. V lost 0 bases to trimming and J lost 0 bases, with 9 bases between them. Germline V gene sequence: CDR1 LGHNA, CDR2 YNFKEQ. CDR3 length: 16 amino acids. CDR3 amino acids: CASSQEGSYSGNTIYF. In DNA form, the CDR3 reads TGTGCCAGCAGCCAAGAGGGCAGCTACTCTGGAAACACCATATATTTT.

The chain recombines TRBV10-3 with TRBJ2-3; 10 bases are a match to TRBD2. The CDR3 consists of 18 residues. Losses at the gene ends were 0 bases for V and 1 base for J; bases not matched to a gene: 7. CDR1 is ENHRY, CDR2 SYGVKD, per germline. The CDR3 region has the DNA TGTGCCATCAGTGAGTCACGTAGCGGGGGGCTGGGCACAGATACGCAGTATTTT. Protein product: CAISESRSGGLGTDTQYF.

The chain links TRBV21-1 to TRBJ1-6; TRBD1 reflects the table's D call only, with no check against the DNA. TRBV21-1 is reported as a pseudogene. This CDR3 region has 18 residues. The CDR3 loop reads CASSQRARESYKNSPLHF. The CDR3 DNA is TGTGCCAGCAGCCAACGGGCCAGGGAATCCTACAAAAATTCACCCCTCCACTTT.